This T cell receptor (beta chain) was observed in a study of blood T cell repertoires in COVID-19 (dated by TCRdb to the early 2020s). In terms of the full investigation: Samples from collaborators originated in the United States, Italy and Spain and spanned both the acute and convalescent phases of COVID-19. The material from the prospective study consisted of cDNA or gDNA derived from T cells, B-cell-depleted T cells, or PBMCs. The dataset comprised deeply sampled blood TCRbeta repertoires from subjects exposed to, actively infected with, or recovered from COVID-19. The repertoires were released in a freely available public database intended as a resource for research on the immune response to SARS-CoV-2. The samples were drawn from two sources: the first 160 participants of the ongoing ImmuneRACE study, and fewer than 1,500 subjects contributed by 6 global collaborators. The sample metadata nearly always contained a de-identified subject ID, COVID-19 status, age in years and sex. HLA class I and class II types, where available, came from metadata supplied by the sample provider rather than from assay-based typing. Study-wide findings and limitations: The quantity of clinical and demographic metadata differed by source and by participant and was supplied without curation.

The collaborating institutions used their own protocols to collect whole blood in K2EDTA tubes. Collaborator samples were shipped for TCRbeta analysis as frozen whole blood, isolated PBMCs, or DNA extracted from either sample type. The immunoSEQ Assay, a bias-controlled multiplex PCR, was used to amplify TCRbeta CDR3 regions from genomic DNA. From the authors' description of their analysis: Within the assay, amplification of reference gene primers was used to estimate how many nucleated cells each sample contained. To quantify the absolute abundance of each unique TCRbeta CDR3 rearrangement, sequence reads were collapsed and filtered. For each sample, productive Simpson clonality was calculated by taking the square root of Simpson's diversity index across productive rearrangements. TCRdb obtained this table from immuneACCESS and retained in-frame rearrangements with V and J assigned. These tables miss some clones; where compared with another copy, unresolved V genes account for less than half of the shortfall, and the remainder is unexplained. Clone size and V and J calls were adopted from that table, with D and trimming inferred from the DNA. The sample includes approximately 150,000 clones, with roughly 89% observed a single time. 8% to 9% of the sample is held by the ten biggest clonotypes.

For this clone: Its cognate antigen has yet to be identified. Base qualities are missing; no much larger clone stands one base away.

CDR1 SQVTM and CDR2 ANQGSEA were looked up in the germline V gene. The CDR3 sequence holds 13 residues, the cysteine and phenylalanine included. Just the 39-base CDR3 DNA is kept, in frame starting at base 1. V drops 1 base and J drops 1 base, leaving 8 bases in between. The rearranged segments are TRBV29-1 and TRBJ2-7; the D gene is unclear. This clonotype originated in a woman aged 45-65 years with active or convalescent COVID-19. The sample taken for sequencing was peripheral blood. Read as DNA, the sequence is TGCAGCGTTGAAGGAGAGGCTTCCTACGAGCAGTACTTC. It translates as CSVEGEASYEQYF.